These T cell receptor beta chains were read from a single sample in a study of blood T cell repertoires in COVID-19. Assay: immunoSEQ multiplex PCR; the TCRdb copy retains only in-frame clones and omits some. The top ten hold over 3.5% of the sample, which has 300,000 to 450,000 clones, around nine tenths seen once. Sequencing was performed on peripheral blood. These receptors all stem from a woman aged 55-70 years with COVID-19, enrolled during active disease. The CDR3 runs from the conserved cysteine through the conserved F or W. D genes are given only for firm matches. Size tells how often a clone was seen (once, few, many) or the class of an expanded clone, and some rows leave it out.

V,J,size,D,length,DNA,CDR3
TRBV18,TRBJ1-1,NA,TRBD1,14,TGTGCCAGCTCACGGGACAGGGTGGGCACTGAAGCTTTCTTT,CASSRDRVGTEAFF
TRBV11-2,TRBJ1-6,NA,TRBD1,15,TGTGCCAGCAGCTTAATGGACAGGACTGGATCACCCCTCCACTTT,CASSLMDRTGSPLHF
TRBV4-1,TRBJ2-5,NA,TRBD2,16,TGCGCCCGCAGCCGACTTGGGGGGGGTGGAGCAGAGACCCAGTACTTC,CARSRLGGGGAETQYF
TRBV9,TRBJ1-4,NA,NA,16,TGTGCCAGCAGCGTAGAGCAGGGAGGTGGAGGGGAAAAACTGTTTTTT,CASSVEQGGGGEKLFF
TRBV18,TRBJ2-1,NA,TRBD2,18,TGTGCCAGCTCACAACGGACTAGCGGGGGGGCCTTACACAATGAGCAGTTCTTC,CASSQRTSGGALHNEQFF
TRBV18,TRBJ1-4,NA,TRBD1,17,TGTGCCAGCTCACCCCGAGGACAGGGGGGAGCTAATGAAAAACTGTTTTTT,CASSPRGQGGANEKLFF
TRBV20-1,TRBJ2-1,NA,NA,12,TGCAGTGCTAGTAATCGGGGGAATGAGCAGTTCTTC,CSASNRGNEQFF
TRBV5-1,TRBJ1-2,NA,NA,13,TGCGCCAGCAGCCCGGCTGACGGGTATGGCTACACCTTC,CASSPADGYGYTF
TRBV3-1/TRBV3-2,TRBJ2-7,few,TRBD2,12,TGTGCCAGCAGTCTAGGGACTAGCGAGCAGTACTTC,CASSLGTSEQYF
TRBV4-1,TRBJ1-6,NA,NA,12,TGCGCCAGCAGCTATCCCCAGGGACCCCTCCACTTT,CASSYPQGPLHF
TRBV28,TRBJ2-7,NA,TRBD1,15,TGTGCCAGCAGCCCTTGGACAGGGGGCTCCTACGAGCAGTACTTC,CASSPWTGGSYEQYF
TRBV4-1,TRBJ1-2,NA,TRBD1,17,TGCGCCAGCAGGCCCAACCGGGACAGGGGGCTATTCTATGGCTACACCTTC,CASRPNRDRGLFYGYTF
TRBV2,TRBJ1-5,NA,TRBD1,14,TGTGCCAGTCAGACGGGACAGGTGCCTCAGCCCCAGCATTTT,CASQTGQVPQPQHF
TRBV5-4,TRBJ2-3,NA,TRBD2,14,TGTGCCAGCAGCCTAGCGGGGGGATCAGATACGCAGTATTTT,CASSLAGGSDTQYF
TRBV28,TRBJ1-5,few,NA,16,TGTGCCAGCAGTTTGCCGCTAGGCAGCTCCAATCAGCCCCAGCATTTT,CASSLPLGSSNQPQHF
TRBV18,TRBJ1-2,NA,NA,17,TGTGCCAGCTCACCACAGGGGTTGCAGAGCACCCCGTATGGCTACACCTTC,CASSPQGLQSTPYGYTF
TRBV5-1,TRBJ1-6,NA,NA,16,TGCGCCAGCAGCGAGCGTGGGAGCTCCTATAATTCACCCCTCCACTTT,CASSERGSSYNSPLHF
TRBV7-3,TRBJ2-1,once,NA,12,TGTGCCAGCAGCGAAAACGGGGTGGAACAGTTCTTC,CASSENGVEQFF
TRBV15,TRBJ2-7,NA,TRBD2,17,TGTGCCACCAGCAGAGATCTACTAGCGGGGAGATCCTACGAGCAGTACTTC,CATSRDLLAGRSYEQYF
TRBV27,TRBJ1-2,NA,NA,15,TGTGCCAGCACCTCTCCAGGGGCTGGGAGTTATGGCTACACCTTC,CASTSPGAGSYGYTF
TRBV5-1,TRBJ1-1,NA,NA,15,TGCGCCAGCAGCTTGGGGGCAGGGTTGTACACTGAAGCTTTCTTT,CASSLGAGLYTEAFF
TRBV4-1,TRBJ2-3,NA,TRBD2,17,TGCGCCAGCAGCCAATTTCCACGCGGGGGGCGCTCAGATACGCAGTATTTT,CASSQFPRGGRSDTQYF
TRBV7-3,TRBJ2-1,NA,NA,16,TGTGCCAGCAGCCCCCAGGTTAGCGGCTTATACAATGAGCAGTTCTTC,CASSPQVSGLYNEQFF
TRBV18,TRBJ1-2,NA,TRBD1,14,TGTGCCAGCTCAAGACAGGGGGCAAACTATGGCTACACCTTC,CASSRQGANYGYTF
TRBV10-2,TRBJ1-2,NA,NA,16,TGCGCCAGCAGTGATTACGGATTGAGGGGGAACTATGGCTACACCTTC,CASSDYGLRGNYGYTF
TRBV5-8,TRBJ1-2,NA,TRBD1,14,TGTGCCAGCAGCTTGAACAGGGGTGGCACTGGCTACACCTTC,CASSLNRGGTGYTF
TRBV7-3,TRBJ2-2,NA,TRBD1,17,TGTGCCAGCAGCCTGATCGGGACAGGGACGAACACCGGGGAGCTGTTTTTT,CASSLIGTGTNTGELFF
TRBV19,TRBJ1-2,NA,TRBD1,14,TGTGCCAGTAGTATCAGACAGGGGAGGTCTGGCTACACCTTC,CASSIRQGRSGYTF
TRBV24-1,TRBJ2-3,NA,NA,13,TGTGCCACAAGTGGGGGGCAAACAGATACGCAGTATTTT,CATSGGQTDTQYF
TRBV7-9,TRBJ2-7,NA,NA,16,TGTGCCAGCACCTCTTTGACCAGGTCGAGCTCCTACGAGCAGTACTTC,CASTSLTRSSSYEQYF
TRBV7-9,TRBJ1-2,NA,TRBD1,13,TGTGCCAGCAGCCAACAGGGGGGCTATGGCTACACCTTC,CASSQQGGYGYTF
TRBV5-1,TRBJ1-5,NA,NA,15,TGCGCCAGCAGCCCAGGATCAGCAGCTAATCAGCCCCAGCATTTT,CASSPGSAANQPQHF
TRBV18,TRBJ2-5,NA,NA,13,TGTGCCAGCTCACCACCCTCCGGGTCCTTCCAGTACTTC,CASSPPSGSFQYF
TRBV2,TRBJ2-3,NA,TRBD2,18,TGTGCCAGCAGTGGAACTAGCGGGGGGCCAGAAAGCACAGATACGCAGTATTTT,CASSGTSGGPESTDTQYF
TRBV19,TRBJ1-5,NA,TRBD1,17,TGTGCCAGTAGTTCCCCACTCCGGGACAGAAAAAATCAGCCCCAGCATTTT,CASSSPLRDRKNQPQHF
TRBV2,TRBJ2-7,NA,TRBD1,18,TGTGCCAGCAACCTACTTGGGGACAGGGGAGTCGGTACGGGCGAGCAGTACTTC,CASNLLGDRGVGTGEQYF
TRBV4-1,TRBJ1-2,NA,NA,16,TGCGCCAGCAGCCTTTCCCAGGGCAGGGGTGGGGTCGGCTACACCTTC,CASSLSQGRGGVGYTF
TRBV2,TRBJ1-1,NA,TRBD1,16,TGTGCCAGCAGTGAAGCGCTTCGGGGACAGGGTCCTGAAGCTTTCTTT,CASSEALRGQGPEAFF
TRBV2,TRBJ1-2,NA,NA,19,TGTGCCAGCAGTGCGTACCAGGGAAGGACCAGGGAGGACACCTATGGCTACACCTTC,CASSAYQGRTREDTYGYTF
TRBV19,TRBJ1-2,NA,NA,15,TGTGCCAGTAGTATTTCATATCGGGTTGCCTATGGCTACACCTTC,CASSISYRVAYGYTF
TRBV6-5,TRBJ1-4,NA,NA,13,TGTGCCAGCAGGGTAACATCAGTGGAAAAACTGTTTTTT,CASRVTSVEKLFF
TRBV18,TRBJ2-1,NA,TRBD1,15,TGTGCCAGCTCACCACCGGGACAGGGGCGCGATGAGCAGTTCTTC,CASSPPGQGRDEQFF
TRBV2,TRBJ2-3,once,NA,10,TGTGCCAGCGCTCAGAATACGCAGTATTTT,CASAQNTQYF
TRBV7-7,TRBJ2-5,NA,TRBD1,15,TGTGCCAGCAGCTTAGCGGGACAGGGGCGAGAGACCCAGTACTTC,CASSLAGQGRETQYF
TRBV6-1,TRBJ1-5,NA,TRBD1,18,TGTGCCAGCAGTGGGGGACAGGGAGCATTATCGAGCAATCAGCCCCAGCATTTT,CASSGGQGALSSNQPQHF
TRBV7-2,TRBJ1-5,NA,TRBD1,15,TGTGCCAGCAGCTTAGGAAGACAGGGGAGGCAGCCCCAGCATTTT,CASSLGRQGRQPQHF
TRBV4-2,TRBJ1-1,once,NA,15,TGTGCCAGCAGCCAAGCCGGGGGGCTGAACACTGAAGCTTTCTTT,CASSQAGGLNTEAFF
TRBV19,TRBJ1-2,NA,NA,15,TGTGCCAGTAGTATGACTCTTACAGGAATTGGTGGCTACACCTTC,CASSMTLTGIGGYTF
TRBV25-1,TRBJ1-4,NA,NA,14,TGTGCCAGCAGCTACGGGTTCAATAATGAAAAACTGTTTTTT,CASSYGFNNEKLFF
TRBV19,TRBJ1-1,NA,NA,13,TGTGCCAGTTCAAGTAGATCGAACACTGAAGCTTTCTTT,CASSSRSNTEAFF
TRBV5-1,TRBJ2-1,NA,TRBD2,15,TGCGCCAGTATCGTGACAGCGGGGGGTCACAATGAGCAGTTCTTC,CASIVTAGGHNEQFF
TRBV7-9,TRBJ1-1,NA,NA,13,TGTGCCAGCACCACACAGGCGAACACTGAAGCTTTCTTT,CASTTQANTEAFF
TRBV19,TRBJ1-5,NA,TRBD1,15,TGTGCCAGTAGGACCGGGACAGGGGATCCCCAGCCCCAGCATTTT,CASRTGTGDPQPQHF
TRBV7-9,TRBJ1-1,NA,NA,14,TGTGCCAGCAGCTTCGACCTACAGGCGAGTGAAGCTTTCTTT,CASSFDLQASEAFF
TRBV10-2,TRBJ2-3,once,NA,12,TGCGCCAGCAGTGCGACAGGAGATACGCAGTATTTT,CASSATGDTQYF
TRBV6-5,TRBJ2-3,NA,TRBD2,15,TGTGCCAGCAGTACCCTAGCGGCCAGCACAGATACGCAGTATTTT,CASSTLAASTDTQYF
TRBV5-1,TRBJ1-5,few,NA,13,TGCGCCAGCAGCTTGCAGGGGCATCAGCCCCAGCATTTT,CASSLQGHQPQHF